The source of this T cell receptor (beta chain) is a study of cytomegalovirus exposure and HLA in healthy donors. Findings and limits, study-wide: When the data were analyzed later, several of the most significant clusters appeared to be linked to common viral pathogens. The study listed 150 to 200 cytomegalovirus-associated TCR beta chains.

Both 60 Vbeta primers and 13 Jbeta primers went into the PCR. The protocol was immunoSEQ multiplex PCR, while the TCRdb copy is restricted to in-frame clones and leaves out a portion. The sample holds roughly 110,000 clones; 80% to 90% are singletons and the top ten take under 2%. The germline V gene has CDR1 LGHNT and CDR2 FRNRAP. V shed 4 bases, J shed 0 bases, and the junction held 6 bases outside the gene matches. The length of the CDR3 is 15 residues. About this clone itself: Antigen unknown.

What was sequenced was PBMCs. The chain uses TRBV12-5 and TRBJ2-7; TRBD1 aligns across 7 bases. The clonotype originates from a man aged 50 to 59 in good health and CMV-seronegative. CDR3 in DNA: TGTGCTAGTGGTTCTAGCCGGGACAGCTCCTACGAGCAGTACTTC. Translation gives CASGSSRDSSYEQYF.